The rows below give T cell receptor beta chains drawn from one sample of a study of vaccination and CD4 T cells after COVID-19. A single record per CDR3 protein comes from TCRdb applying MiXCR to the PCR reads. The table shows around 6,100 distinct CDR3 sequences, with approximately 35% occurring only once. What these receptors recognize is not known. The source material was CD4+ T cells from blood, cultured in vitro. The receptor set was obtained from a human donor in good health. The CDR3 runs from the conserved cysteine through the conserved F or W. Fields, in order: clone size, J gene, D gene, V gene, CDR3 protein, CDR3 DNA. D genes are given only for firm matches. The listing skips clone size in some rows; elsewhere it reads once, few, many or a size class.

>few|TRBJ1-1|.|TRBV6-5
CASSYSSQGIMNTEAFF
TGTGCCAGCAGTTACTCTAGTCAAGGGATAATGAACACTGAAGCTTTCTTT
>.|TRBJ1-4|.|TRBV7-2
CASSPTVGGEKLFF
TGTGCCAGCAGCCCGACAGTCGGGGGTGAAAAACTGTTTTTT
>.|TRBJ2-2|.|TRBV6-1
CASNAGFTGELFF
TGTGCCAGCAACGCAGGGTTCACCGGGGAGCTGTTTTTT
>.|TRBJ2-1|TRBD2|TRBV20-1
CSARVAGGRGGYNEQFF
TGCAGTGCTAGGGTGGCGGGGGGTCGTGGTGGCTACAATGAGCAGTTCTTC
>few|TRBJ2-7|TRBD1|TRBV27
CASSLPQGAPLLYEQYF
TGTGCCAGCAGTTTACCCCAGGGGGCCCCCCTCCTCTACGAGCAGTACTTC
>.|TRBJ2-3|TRBD1|TRBV5-1
CASSAGTGRTDTQYF
TGCGCCAGCAGCGCCGGGACAGGGCGCACAGATACGCAGTATTTT
>.|TRBJ1-2|.|TRBV2
CASSELGGRGDGYTF
TGTGCCAGCAGTGAACTCGGGGGCAGGGGTGACGGCTACACCTTC
>few|TRBJ2-2|.|TRBV6-1
CASRHTGELFF
TGTGCCAGCAGACACACCGGGGAGCTGTTTTTT
>few|TRBJ2-3|.|TRBV20-1
CRISDYTDTQYF
TGCAGGATTAGCGACTACACAGATACGCAGTATTTT
>.|TRBJ2-7|.|TRBV19
CASSIGFGFPSYF
TGTGCCAGTAGTATAGGGTTCGGGTTTCCAAGCTACTTC
>.|TRBJ2-7|.|TRBV9
CASSADVMGAGYEQYF
TGTGCCAGCAGCGCAGACGTAATGGGGGCTGGATACGAGCAGTACTTC
>.|TRBJ2-3|.|TRBV24-1
CATSDRTKDRHTQYF
TGTGCCACCAGTGATAGGACTAAGGACAGGCATACGCAGTATTTT
>.|TRBJ2-5|TRBD2|TRBV7-6
CASSFRTSGGAETQYF
TGTGCCAGCAGCTTCAGGACTAGCGGGGGGGCGGAGACCCAGTACTTC
>few|TRBJ1-1|.|TRBV4-1
CASSQDTWITEAFF
TGCGCCAGCAGCCAAGATACCTGGATCACTGAAGCTTTCTTT
>.|TRBJ1-2|.|TRBV9
CASSVAGAVGYTF
TGTGCCAGCAGCGTAGCAGGGGCCGTTGGCTACACCTTC
>few|TRBJ1-1|.|TRBV7-9
CASSSGPGSEAFF
TGTGCCAGCAGCTCCGGGCCGGGATCTGAAGCTTTCTTT